This T cell receptor beta chain was recovered during a study of identical twins. Regarding the study as a whole: In cord blood, abundant beta clonotypes had fewer insertions; memory showed no trend.

The CDR3 totals 16 residues. V trimming: 5 bases; J trimming: 2 bases; junction bases outside the gene matches: 9. In germline, CDR1 is MDHEN, CDR2 SYDVKM. This clonotype was recorded a few times. The antigen is undetermined. Only healthy Caucasians were included as donors. Using its own MiXCR run on the 5' RACE reads, TCRdb lists one record per CDR3 protein. The table shows about 660,000 distinct CDR3 sequences, with 8.6% occurring only once. Separately, the same data were catalogued under a study of yellow fever vaccine responses in identical twins.

This receptor was identified in a woman aged 18-35 years in good health. The V call is TRBV28, the J call TRBJ2-5; 9 bases map to TRBD1. Specimen: PBMCs. The CDR3, as DNA: TGTGCCAGCAGTCCCCCGGACAGGGGAGTACAAGAGACCCAGTACTTC. This translates into CASSPPDRGVQETQYF.